These 15 T cell receptor beta chains share one sample of origin, sequenced in a study of T cell repertoires in cytomegalovirus infection. TCRdb reanalysed the reads using MiXCR and keeps one entry per CDR3 protein. Of 250,000 to 300,000 distinct CDR3 sequences listed, 25% were seen once; the top ten hold around 14%. Specimen: PBMCs. These receptor sequences come from a human donor in good health (CMV status not recorded). Some clones in this sample may be carry-over from other donors' samples.

V usage is TRBV14 and J usage is TRBJ1-5, with D uncertain. The germline gives CDR1 SGHDN, CDR2 FVKESK. The CDR3 consists of 14 residues. Trimming left V 0 bases short and J 9 bases short, with 12 bases between. In nucleotides, the CDR3 is TGTGCCAGCAGCCAAGATTTGCCTGTTTCGCCCCAGCATTTT. As protein: CASSQDLPVSPQHF.

The chain is built from TRBV28 and TRBJ1-3; no clear D gene. Trimming took 7 bases from V and 0 from J, leaving 13 bases between them. CDR3 length: 15 residues. The germline V gene encodes CDR1 MDHEN and CDR2 SYDVKM. The CDR3 here is CASTRPRPSGNTIYF. CDR3 nucleotide sequence: TGTGCCAGCACCCGACCCCGTCCCTCTGGAAACACCATATATTTT.

The V and J genes are TRBV2 and TRBJ1-2; D unclear. This CDR3 contains 11 residues. V lost 10 bases to trimming and J lost 6 bases, with 12 bases between them. CDR1 is SNHLY, CDR2 FYNNEI, per germline. The CDR3 protein is CATPLRDGYTF. The CDR3 DNA reads as TGTGCCACCCCCCTTAGGGATGGCTACACCTTC.

This clonotype was seen a few times. The chain carries TRBV4-3 and TRBJ2-5, with 9 bases lining up with TRBD1. Looked up from germline, CDR1 is LGHNA and CDR2 is YSLEER. This CDR3 contains 15 residues. After removal of 2 bases from V and 5 bases from J, the junction contained 6 bases not matched to a gene. The CDR3 nucleotides read TGCGCCAGCAGCCAAATACAGGGGGCAGGGGAGACCCAGTACTTC. This encodes CASSQIQGAGETQYF.

The rearrangement uses TRBV7-9 and TRBJ2-5, with 8 positions matching TRBD2. CDR1 is SEHNR, CDR2 FQNEAQ, per germline (reference sequence). Germline trimming cut 5 bases from V and 5 bases from J; bases unmatched to any gene: 10. This CDR3 has 15 residues. CDR3 amino acids: CASSPRRGAPETQYF. For the CDR3, the DNA is TGTGCCAGCAGCCCCAGGCGGGGGGCCCCGGAGACCCAGTACTTC.

This clonotype was recorded many times. The chain combines TRBV28 with TRBJ1-6; tentatively, D is TRBD1 (5 bases). The length of the CDR3 is 12 residues. Germline values: CDR1 MDHEN, CDR2 SYDVKM. The V end was cut by 6 bases, the J end by 7 bases, with 7 bases between. The CDR3 DNA follows: TGTGCCAGCAGCTCAGGGAATTCACCCCTCCACTTT. It yields the protein CASSSGNSPLHF.

The chain combines TRBV27 with TRBJ2-1, with 7 positions matching TRBD2. Germline CDR1 and CDR2: MNHEY and SMNVEV (reference sequence). V shed 0 bases and J 4 bases; nucleotides not matched to a gene: 6. The CDR3 is 16 residues long. The CDR3 sequence: CASSLSGGGLYNEQFF. The CDR3, as DNA: TGTGCCAGCAGTTTATCAGGTGGGGGACTATACAATGAGCAGTTCTTC.

The chain uses TRBV5-4 and TRBJ2-1; D may be TRBD2 (6 bases). V was clipped by 0 bases and J by 0 bases, with 13 bases between them. The germline gives CDR1 SGHNT, CDR2 YYREEE (reference sequence). This CDR3 is 17 amino acids long. The CDR3 sequence is CASSLGGGEVSYNEQFF. CDR3 sequence (DNA): TGTGCCAGCAGCTTGGGTGGCGGGGAAGTCTCCTACAATGAGCAGTTCTTC.

This clonotype has at least ten counts. The chain has TRBV11-2 and TRBJ2-5; D is uncertain. The V end was cut by 4 bases, the J end by 5 bases, with 17 bases between. The germline gives CDR1 SGHAT, CDR2 FQNNGV. CDR3 length: 15 residues. This chain's CDR3 is CASSSGFRLEETQYF. CDR3 nucleotide sequence: TGTGCCAGCAGCTCCGGGTTTCGATTGGAGGAGACCCAGTACTTC.

This clonotype was observed a few times. V and J are TRBV10-3 and TRBJ2-5; a possible D gene is TRBD2 (5 bases). The CDR3 spans 13 residues. V was clipped by 4 bases and J by 2 bases, with 8 bases between them. Germline CDR1 reads ENHRY; CDR2 reads SYGVKD. CDR3 protein: CAISGGLQETQYF. The CDR3 DNA sequence: TGTGCCATCAGTGGAGGGCTACAAGAGACCCAGTACTTC.

This clonotype has a handful of counts. The chain joins TRBV11-2 to TRBJ2-7, with 7 positions matching TRBD2. J gave up 4 bases and V 5 bases, and 2 bases lay outside the gene matches. Germline V gene lookup returns CDR1 SGHAT and CDR2 FQNNGV. This CDR3 contains 12 residues. The CDR3 sequence is CASSHSGYEQYF. The CDR3 nucleotides read TGTGCCAGCAGCCATAGCGGGTACGAGCAGTACTTC.

A few counts support this clonotype. This chain uses TRBV6-2 or TRBV6-3 with TRBJ2-7; 10 bases line up with TRBD2. V shed 4 bases, J shed 4 bases, and the junction held 13 bases outside the gene matches. Germline loops: CDR1 MNHEY, CDR2 SVGEGT. This CDR3 has 17 amino acids. The CDR3 region has the DNA TGTGCCAGCAGTTCCCTAGCGGGAGAGACCTCATGGTACGAGCAGTACTTC. As protein: CASSSLAGETSWYEQYF.

In this sample, this clonotype turned up many times. The J gene is TRBJ2-7, the V gene TRBV7-6; D possibly corresponds to TRBD2 (5 bases). This CDR3 has 16 residues. With 1 base removed from V and 0 bases from J, the gap between germline ends came to 13 bases. CDR1 and CDR2 from the germline V gene are SGHVS and FNYEAQ. The CDR3 sequence: CASSLEAGPSSYEQYF. As DNA, the CDR3 is TGTGCCAGCAGCTTAGAGGCGGGTCCTAGCTCCTACGAGCAGTACTTC.

This clonotype was recorded a few times. The V and J genes are TRBV20-1 and TRBJ2-5; D is ambiguous. Trimming took 0 bases from V and 10 from J, leaving 9 bases between them. The CDR3 sequence is 11 residues long. Germline assignment: CDR1 DFQATT and CDR2 SNEGSKA (reference sequence). CDR3 nucleotides: TGCAGTGCTAGAGATTCGGGTTTCCAGTACTTC. This codes for CSARDSGFQYF.

Ten or more counts support this clonotype. This chain joins TRBV11-3 and TRBJ2-3; D is possibly TRBD2 (7 bases). The CDR3 contains 17 residues. Trimming removed 2 bases from V and 1 base from J, with 16 bases in between. Per the germline V gene, CDR1 is SGHNT and CDR2 is YENEEA. CDR3 loop: CASSLHRPGGGTDTQYF. The CDR3 DNA is TGTGCCAGCAGCTTACACAGGCCGGGGGGCGGCACAGATACGCAGTATTTT.